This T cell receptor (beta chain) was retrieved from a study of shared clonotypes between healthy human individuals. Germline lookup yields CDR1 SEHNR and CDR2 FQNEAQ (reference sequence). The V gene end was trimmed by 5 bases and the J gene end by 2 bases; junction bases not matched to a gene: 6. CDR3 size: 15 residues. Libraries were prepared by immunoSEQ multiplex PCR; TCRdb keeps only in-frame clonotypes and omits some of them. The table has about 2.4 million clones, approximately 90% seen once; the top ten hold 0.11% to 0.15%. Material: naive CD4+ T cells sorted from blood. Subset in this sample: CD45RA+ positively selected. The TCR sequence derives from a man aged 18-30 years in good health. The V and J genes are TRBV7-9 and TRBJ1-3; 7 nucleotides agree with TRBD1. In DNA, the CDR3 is TGTGCCAGCAGCAAACAGGGGCCTACTGGAAACACCATATATTTT. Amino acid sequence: CASSKQGPTGNTIYF.